This TCR beta chain was found in a study of cytomegalovirus exposure and HLA in healthy donors. Study conclusions and caveats: It was reported that the classifier diagnosed cytomegalovirus status with high specificity and sensitivity in both the original and validation cohorts. A later analysis found first-cohort TCR clusters tended to co-occur in the 90 to 150 validation repertoires.

Notes on this clone: The antigen remains undetermined.

Only in-frame clones appear in the TCRdb table, and some are missing; sequencing was by immunoSEQ multiplex PCR. The sample lists around 150,000 clones, roughly 91% occurring once. It was the roughly 130-subject validation cohort, separate from the approximately 700-subject first cohort, to which the donors belonged. The sequencing sample was made of PBMCs. The receptor was derived from a woman younger than 35 in good health and CMV-seropositive.

CDR3 nucleotides: TGTGCCAGCAGTAAGGGGGCCGACAGGAGGTATAGCAATCAGCCCCAGCATTTT. It specifies CASSKGADRRYSNQPQHF. The V gene is TRBV27, the J gene TRBJ1-5; 7 bases fit TRBD1. Germline CDR1 is MNHEY and CDR2 is SMNVEV (reference sequence). This CDR3 spans 18 amino acids. The trim removed 5 bases at V and 0 bases at J, leaving 13 bases unmatched.